Below, one T cell receptor (beta chain) is given with its context. The target antigen is unknown. As to time point: pre-sensitization, week 0. Treatment specified: therapeutic diphenylcyclopropenone sensitization with weekly scalp DPC. This sample was taken from a study of human T cells and chemical hapten exposure. Study-level findings and limits: Relative to controls, expanded TCRs formed significantly more large CDR3 similarity clusters.

CDR1 and CDR2 (germline): LGHNA, YSLEER. There are 15 residues in the CDR3. V lost 1 base to trimming and J lost 8 bases; unmatched junction nucleotides: 7. In the original analysis: Per-sample TCR counts ranged from 23,224 to 690,600, median roughly 98,000. TCRdb re-derived calls from the RACE reads in MiXCR, one entry per CDR3 protein. The V and J calls were not made by the authors but by TCRdb's processing. The sample gives roughly 120,000 distinct CDR3 sequences, roughly 12% of which show up once; around 3% is in the top ten. This clonotype was obtained from a woman aged 18-35 years with alopecia areata. Some clones in this sample may be carry-over from other donors' samples. Sequences were derived from whole blood, sampled in connection with sensitization to the hapten diphenylcyclopropenone (DPC). This chain links TRBV4-3 with TRBJ2-1; TRBD1 agrees at 8 bases. The CDR3 here is CASSQGTGLFDEQFF. The CDR3, as DNA: TGCGCCAGCAGCCAAGGGACAGGGCTATTCGATGAGCAGTTCTTC.